These 27 T cell receptor beta chains originate from one sample sequenced in a study of blood T cell repertoires in COVID-19. Clones were sequenced by immunoSEQ multiplex PCR, and TCRdb holds only the in-frame ones, with some missing. The sample has a few hundred thousand clones, 70% to 90% seen once. Sequencing was done on a sample of PBMCs or T cells enriched from blood (not recorded which). These receptors originate from a man under 40 who had recovered from COVID-19.

This clone was counted only a few times. The chain recombines TRBV2 with TRBJ2-1; 14 nucleotides align to TRBD2. The CDR3 has 14 amino acids. The V and J ends lost 7 bases and 7 bases, in that order; junction bases with no gene match: 3. CDR1 SNHLY and CDR2 FYNNEI come from the germline V gene. The CDR3 region is CASIRTSGGNEQFF. The CDR3, as DNA: TGTGCCAGCATCCGGACTAGCGGGGGGAATGAGCAGTTCTTC.

The chain employs TRBV6-2 or TRBV6-3 and TRBJ2-5, with TRBD1 matching over 7 bases. Germline loops: CDR1 MNHEY, CDR2 SVGEGT. The CDR3 is 13 residues long. V was pared by 4 bases and J by 6 bases, with 5 bases of the junction left unmatched. The CDR3 sequence is CASSWGQTQTQYF. CDR3 DNA sequence: TGTGCCAGCAGTTGGGGACAGACACAGACCCAGTACTTC.

V is TRBV12-3 or TRBV12-4 and J is TRBJ1-4; D gene unclear. The CDR3 spans 12 residues. The germline V and J ends were trimmed by 5 bases and 7 bases, with 8 bases remaining between them. The DNA of the CDR3 is TGTGCCAGCAGTCCTCTCGGTGAAAAACTGTTTTTT. Its protein is CASSPLGEKLFF.

The chain has TRBV5-6 and TRBJ1-2; TRBD1 is a possible D gene (6 bases). The length of the CDR3 is 14 residues. CDR1 and CDR2 (germline): SGHDT, YYEEEE. Trimming removed 1 base at V and 3 bases at J, with 10 bases between. CDR3 residues: CASSLQGPHYGYTF. The CDR3 DNA reads as TGTGCCAGCAGCTTGCAGGGGCCCCACTATGGCTACACCTTC.

The rearrangement uses TRBV18 and TRBJ1-6; TRBD1 matches at 8 bases. V shed 5 bases and J 9 bases; nucleotides not matched to a gene: 9. The CDR3 is made up of 15 amino acids. Germline CDR1 KGHSH, CDR2 LQKENI. CDR3 sequence: CASSGGQGGGSPLHF. The DNA for the CDR3 is TGTGCCAGCTCAGGAGGACAGGGAGGCGGTTCACCCCTCCACTTT.

Here the CDR3 DNA reads TGTGCCAGCAGTGAAGGGGCGGGACAGACTTTTACTTTCCCTTACGAGCAGTACTTC. Its translation: CASSEGAGQTFTFPYEQYF. This rearrangement joins TRBV6-1 to TRBJ2-7, with a possible D match to TRBD1 (7 bases). This CDR3 has 19 residues. CDR1 and CDR2 (germline): MNHNS, SASEGT. V was cut by 1 base and J by 4 bases, with 26 bases left in between.

V usage is TRBV7-8 and J usage is TRBJ2-1, with unresolved D. Trimming removed 5 bases from V and 2 bases from J, with 4 bases in between. Germline V gene lookup returns CDR1 SGHVS and CDR2 FQNEAQ. The length of the CDR3 is 12 residues. The CDR3 bases are TGTGCCAGCAGCCCCACCTACAATGAGCAGTTCTTC. As protein: CASSPTYNEQFF.

The sample holds one count of this clone. This chain connects TRBV6-1 to TRBJ2-5; D may be TRBD2 (5 bases). CDR1 and CDR2 from the germline V gene are MNHNS and SASEGT. The CDR3 runs to 16 residues. Trimming removed 1 base at V and 0 bases at J, with 12 bases between. CDR3 sequence (DNA): TGTGCCAGCAGTGAAGTGGGGTCGGGGTACCAAGAGACCCAGTACTTC. Encoded protein: CASSEVGSGYQETQYF.

V usage is TRBV27 and J usage is TRBJ1-2; D unclear. The ends were cut back, 6 bases at V and 7 bases at J, with 21 bases in the middle. Looked up from germline, CDR1 is MNHEY and CDR2 is SMNVEV (reference sequence). The CDR3 length is 15 residues. CDR3 protein: CASSPGKGAWGGYTF. The CDR3 DNA sequence: TGTGCCAGCAGCCCAGGAAAGGGAGCGTGGGGTGGCTACACCTTC.

V is TRBV9 and J is TRBJ2-7; D uncertain. The germline V gene has CDR1 SGDLS and CDR2 YYNGEE. CDR3 length: 15 amino acids. The V and J ends lost 0 bases and 2 bases respectively, with 12 bases between them. CDR3 residues: CASSVGPGPAYEQYF. CDR3 DNA: TGTGCCAGCAGCGTAGGTCCGGGTCCCGCCTACGAGCAGTACTTC.

The J gene is TRBJ1-1, the V gene TRBV30, with TRBD1 identical over 7 bases. V shed 4 bases, J shed 0 bases, and the junction held 8 bases outside the gene matches. From germline, CDR1 is GTSNPN and CDR2 SVGIG (reference sequence). The CDR3 consists of 15 residues. Here the CDR3 DNA reads TGTGCCTGGAATCGACAGGGCAAGATGAACACTGAAGCTTTCTTT. It translates to CAWNRQGKMNTEAFF.

V usage is TRBV14 and J usage is TRBJ2-1, with TRBD2 matching 10 bases. The germline gives CDR1 SGHDN, CDR2 FVKESK. The CDR3 length is 17 residues. V lost 0 bases and J lost 16; bases outside the gene matches: 18. CDR3 amino acids: CASSQEEDSEAGGPDFF. The CDR3 nucleotides read TGTGCCAGCAGCCAAGAGGAAGATTCTGAAGCGGGGGGGCCGGACTTCTTC.

This clone has a single count. The V call is TRBV24-1, the J call TRBJ1-5, with D maybe TRBD1 (5 bases). Trimming took off 3 bases at V and 0 bases at J, with 8 bases between the two ends. The CDR3 extends over 15 amino acids. Germline lookup yields CDR1 KGHDR and CDR2 SFDVKD. The CDR3 loop is CATSDPRDSNQPQHF. CDR3 in DNA: TGTGCCACCAGTGATCCCAGGGATAGCAATCAGCCCCAGCATTTT.

The CDR3 region has the DNA TGTGCCAGCAGTTTAAAGGGGACAGGACCTTGGGGTCCCGAGCAGTACTTC. Protein: CASSLKGTGPWGPEQYF. The chain joins TRBV27 to TRBJ2-7; 8 nucleotides line up with TRBD1. This CDR3 spans 17 amino acids. With V trimmed by 2 bases and J by 6 bases, 15 bases remained unmatched. In germline, CDR1 is MNHEY, CDR2 SMNVEV (reference sequence).

About this clone itself: Other DNA sequences of this sample code for an identical CDR3. The chain carries TRBV2 and TRBJ2-5, with TRBD1 matching 10 bases. The CDR3 totals 15 residues. Germline V gene sequence: CDR1 SNHLY, CDR2 FYNNEI. J lost 2 bases, V lost 6 bases, and 6 bases had no gene match. In DNA, the CDR3 is TGTGCCAGCAGCGGGGACAGGGGCCGGCAAGAGACCCAGTACTTC. This gives the protein CASSGDRGRQETQYF.

V and J are TRBV29-1 and TRBJ1-1; D not certain. The germline V gene encodes CDR1 SQVTM and CDR2 ANQGSEA. Trimming removed 6 bases from V and 5 bases from J, with 19 bases in between. The CDR3 loop spans 14 amino acids. The CDR3 DNA is TGCAGCGTCCCGCGCCGCTTCCAAGATACTGAAGCTTTCTTT. Its protein is CSVPRRFQDTEAFF.

The genes are TRBV5-1 and TRBJ2-1; D gene unclear. This CDR3 comprises 15 residues. The ends were cut back, 0 bases at V and 3 bases at J, with 10 bases in the middle. Germline CDR1 is SGHRS and CDR2 is YFSETQ. CDR3 DNA sequence: TGCGCCAGCAGCTTGGATGGTAGCCGCTACAATGAGCAGTTCTTC. Amino acids: CASSLDGSRYNEQFF.

CDR3 nucleotides: TGTGCCTGGAGTCAAACGGGCCTAGGGGCCGAGCAGTACTTC. Its protein is CAWSQTGLGAEQYF. The V and J genes are TRBV30 and TRBJ2-7, with a possible D match to TRBD1 (5 bases). From germline, CDR1 is GTSNPN and CDR2 SVGIG (reference sequence). Trimming pared 2 bases from V and 6 bases from J, leaving 17 bases between. This CDR3 is built from 14 residues.

The rearrangement joins TRBV7-9 to TRBJ2-7; TRBD2 is a possible D gene (7 bases). Germline V lookup: CDR1 SEHNR, CDR2 FQNEAQ (reference sequence). V shed 6 bases and J shed 2 bases, with 17 bases lying between them. The CDR3 spans 15 residues. The CDR3 DNA reads TGTGCCAGCAGGTTCGGGGGGCCCTCGCCCTACGAGCAGTACTTC. Protein sequence: CASRFGGPSPYEQYF.

This clone was detected once. The chain employs TRBV5-4 and TRBJ2-3; 8 bases agree with TRBD2. This CDR3 is built from 16 residues. After removal of 1 base from V and 0 bases from J, the junction contained 4 bases not matched to a gene. The germline CDR1 and CDR2 sequences are SGHNT and YYREEE (reference sequence). CDR3: CASSLYLAGSTDTQYF. CDR3 bases: TGTGCCAGCAGCTTGTATCTAGCGGGTAGCACAGATACGCAGTATTTT.

This clone was counted a single time. The J gene is TRBJ1-1, the V gene TRBV5-1; a possible D gene is TRBD1 (5 bases). Trimming cost V 0 bases and J 2 bases, with 11 bases left between them. CDR3 length equals 15 residues. Germline values: CDR1 SGHRS, CDR2 YFSETQ. In DNA form, the CDR3 reads TGCGCCAGCAGCTTGGGGTCGGGGGATAACACTGAAGCTTTCTTT. Amino acids: CASSLGSGDNTEAFF.

J is TRBJ1-1 and V is TRBV10-3, with 8 bases fitting TRBD1. The CDR3 consists of 14 residues. Unmatched junction bases numbered 5, after V lost 3 bases and J lost 5 bases. Germline V gene lookup returns CDR1 ENHRY and CDR2 SYGVKD. CDR3 protein: CAISDTGGDTEAFF. CDR3 DNA sequence: TGTGCCATCAGTGATACAGGGGGAGATACTGAAGCTTTCTTT.

The chain has TRBV5-1 and TRBJ2-2; D remains unclear. CDR3 length: 14 amino acids. V dropped 4 bases and J dropped 4 bases, with 11 bases sitting between them. In germline, CDR1 is SGHRS, CDR2 YFSETQ. This CDR3 is CASSRSSLTGELFF. CDR3 in DNA: TGCGCCAGCAGCCGGTCCTCCCTCACCGGGGAGCTGTTTTTT. Full variable domain (remainder filled in from reference TRBV5-1 and TRBJ2-2): KAGVTQTPRYLIKTRGQQVTLSCSPISGHRSVSWYQQTPGQGLQFLFEYFSETQRNKGNFPGRFSGRQFSNSRSEMNVSTLELGDSALYLCASSRSSLTGELFFGEGSRLTVL.

Concerning this clone itself: Within the sample, other DNA sequences also encode this same CDR3. The chain combines TRBV3-1 (or the pseudogene TRBV3-2) with TRBJ1-1; D perhaps matches TRBD1 (5 bases). CDR3 length: 14 residues. The germline V gene has CDR1 LGHDT and CDR2 YNNKEL (reference sequence). Trimming removed 1 base at V and 1 base at J, with 7 bases between. The CDR3 DNA is TGTGCCAGCAGCCAAGTTGGACAGAACACTGAAGCTTTCTTT. Protein: CASSQVGQNTEAFF.

J is TRBJ1-3 and V is TRBV5-6; 10 bases fit TRBD1. The CDR3 length is 15 residues. V was pared by 4 bases and J by 7 bases, with 8 bases of the junction left unmatched. The germline V gene has CDR1 SGHDT and CDR2 YYEEEE. CDR3 sequence reads: CASSHPGQGFNTIYF. CDR3 sequence (DNA): TGTGCCAGCAGCCACCCGGGACAGGGGTTTAACACCATATATTTT.

The J gene is TRBJ2-3, the V gene TRBV30; the D gene is possibly TRBD2 (6 bases). V was trimmed by 2 bases and J by 2 bases, leaving 11 bases between them. The CDR3 covers 14 residues. Germline CDR1 is GTSNPN and CDR2 is SVGIG (reference sequence). CDR3 protein: CAWSQRGSTDTQYF. The CDR3 DNA follows: TGTGCCTGGAGTCAACGGGGGTCCACAGATACGCAGTATTTT.

In DNA form, the CDR3 reads TGTGCCAGCAGTCCCTACGGGGAGAATCAGCCCCAGCATTTT. It is translated as CASSPYGENQPQHF. The chain is built from TRBV6-5 and TRBJ1-5; D gene uncertain. The CDR3 has 14 residues. With 5 bases removed from V and 4 bases from J, the gap between germline ends came to 12 bases. Germline V gene sequence: CDR1 MNHEY, CDR2 SVGAGI.